Listed here are 8 T cell receptor beta chains from one sample, sequenced in a study of T cell responses to AZD1222 COVID-19 vaccine. The table came from immunoSEQ multiplex PCR; TCRdb's copy has only in-frame clones and leaves some out. The sample yields about 53,000 clones, 70% to 85% seen once. Sample: peripheral blood, taken on day 0 of AZD1222 vaccination. These receptors all come from an adult in good health.

J is TRBJ2-7 and V is TRBV11-2, with 8 bases fitting TRBD1. After removal of 5 bases from V and 4 bases from J, the junction contained 1 base not matched to a gene. The CDR3 has 12 residues. The germline gives CDR1 SGHAT, CDR2 FQNNGV. DNA for the CDR3: TGTGCCAGCAGCAGACAGGGGTACGAGCAGTACTTC. Translated, it gives CASSRQGYEQYF.

The rearrangement uses TRBV7-8 and TRBJ2-1; weak D call: TRBD1 (6 bases). The CDR3 sequence is 20 residues long. The germline V gene has CDR1 SGHVS and CDR2 FQNEAQ. V lost 4 bases to trimming and J lost 0 bases, with 25 bases between them. As DNA, the CDR3 is TGTGCCAGCAGCTCGTCAAGTCGGGACAACCCAGGGAGCTCCTACAATGAGCAGTTCTTC. Translating gives CASSSSSRDNPGSSYNEQFF.

The chain joins TRBV7-2 to TRBJ2-7; TRBD1 aligns across 7 bases. Trimming at V came to 5 bases and at J to 4 bases, leaving 8 bases not matched to a gene. From germline, CDR1 is SGHTA and CDR2 FQGNSA. This CDR3 region has 14 residues. The CDR3 loop is CASSKGTVIYEQYF. CDR3 sequence (DNA): TGTGCCAGCAGCAAGGGGACAGTGATTTACGAGCAGTACTTC.

The chain joins TRBV2 to TRBJ1-2; D may be TRBD1 (5 bases). Trimming stripped 6 bases from V and 1 base from J, with 15 bases between. Germline values: CDR1 SNHLY, CDR2 FYNNEI. The CDR3 totals 15 residues. CDR3 amino acids: CASRFSTAVNYGYTF. The CDR3 DNA follows: TGTGCCAGCAGATTCTCGACAGCGGTTAACTATGGCTACACCTTC. Complete variable domain (other parts from reference TRBV2 and TRBJ1-2): EPEVTQTPSHQVTQMGQEVILRCVPISNHLYFYWYRQILGQKVEFLVSFYNNEISEKSEIFDDQFSVERPDGSNFTLKIRSTKLEDSAMYFCASRFSTAVNYGYTFGSGTRLTVV.

The chain couples TRBV3-1 (or the pseudogene TRBV3-2) to TRBJ2-7, with TRBD2 matching 11 bases. This CDR3 contains 14 residues. V was clipped by 4 bases and J by 6 bases; unmatched bases: 5. CDR1 and CDR2 from the germline V gene are LGHDT and YNNKEL (reference sequence). CDR3: CASSLTGTSGEQYF. The CDR3 nucleotides are TGTGCCAGCAGCCTGACCGGGACTAGCGGCGAGCAGTACTTC.

This clone came up many times. The chain links TRBV6-5 to TRBJ1-3, with D uncertain. Trimming shortened V by 7 bases and J by 1 base, and 11 bases separated the two germline ends. CDR3 length equals 14 residues. Germline CDR1 is MNHEY and CDR2 is SVGAGI. The chain's CDR3 is CASNDGVSGNTIYF. The CDR3 nucleotides read TGTGCCAGCAACGACGGGGTTTCTGGAAACACCATATATTTT.

This chain links TRBV7-9 with TRBJ1-3; TRBD1 aligns across 7 bases. The CDR3 has 17 residues. The V segment lost 1 base and the J segment 0 bases; nucleotides outside the gene matches: 6. Per germline, CDR1 SEHNR and CDR2 FQNEAQ (reference sequence). In nucleotides, the CDR3 is TGTGCCAGCAGCTTAGTTTCGAGGGGGCGCTCTGGAAACACCATATATTTT. Its translation: CASSLVSRGRSGNTIYF.

This rearrangement joins TRBV7-2 to TRBJ1-1; the D gene is possibly TRBD1 (6 bases). Trimming stripped 5 bases from V and 11 bases from J, with 15 bases between. The CDR3 runs to 12 residues. Germline V gene lookup returns CDR1 SGHTA and CDR2 FQGNSA. The CDR3 loop reads CASSLQGGLAFF. The CDR3 nucleotides are TGTGCCAGCAGCCTACAGGGCGGCTTGGCTTTCTTT.